This T cell receptor (beta chain) was observed in a study of blood T cell repertoires in COVID-19. Across the whole study: There were acute and convalescent COVID-19 samples, and they came from the United States, Italy and Spain. Sample material is recorded as cDNA or gDNA derived from T cells, B-cell-depleted T cells, or PBMCs.

Per the authors' pipeline: Estimation of nucleated cell counts relied on the amplification of reference gene primers. Assay used: immunoSEQ multiplex PCR; TCRdb lists only in-frame clones, some missing. V and J calls and clone size come straight from that table; D and trimming were deduced from the DNA. The sample has a few hundred thousand clones; more than 70% are singletons. Trimming removed 6 bases from V and 7 bases from J; junction bases left unmatched: 8. This CDR3 is built from 14 residues. CDR1 MNHEY and CDR2 SVGAGI come from the germline V gene. Material for sequencing was peripheral blood. The chain has TRBV6-5 and TRBJ2-4; 8 positions agree with TRBD2. The clonotype was recovered from a man aged 45-65 years with active or convalescent COVID-19. The CDR3 DNA follows: TGTGCCAGCAGCCGACTAGCGCCGGGGAACATTCAGTACTTC. Protein sequence: CASSRLAPGNIQYF.